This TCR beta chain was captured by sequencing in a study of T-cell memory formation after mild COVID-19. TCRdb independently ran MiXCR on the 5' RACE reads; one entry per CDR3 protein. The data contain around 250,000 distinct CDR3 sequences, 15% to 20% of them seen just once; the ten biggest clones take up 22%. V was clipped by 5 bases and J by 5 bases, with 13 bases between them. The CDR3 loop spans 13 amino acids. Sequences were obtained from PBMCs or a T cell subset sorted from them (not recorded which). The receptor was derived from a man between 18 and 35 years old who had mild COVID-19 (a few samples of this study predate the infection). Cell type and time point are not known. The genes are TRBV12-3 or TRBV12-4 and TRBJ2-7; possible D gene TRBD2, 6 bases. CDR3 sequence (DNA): TGTGCCAGCAGTCCGGGATGGGAGGACGAGCAGTACGTC. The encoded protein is CASSPGWEDEQYV.